The T cell receptor beta chain under discussion was sequenced for a study of T cell changes during pregnancy in multiple sclerosis. Germline V gene data show CDR1 as MDHEN and CDR2 as SYDVKM. The CDR3 has 16 amino acids. V lost 6 bases to trimming and J lost 4 bases; unmatched junction nucleotides: 12. The data were produced by immunoSEQ multiplex PCR, yet TCRdb's version contains in-frame clones alone and is incomplete. The table records approximately 70,000 clones, 91% of them present only once. This chain connects TRBV28 to TRBJ2-7; TRBD1 agrees at 10 bases. The sequencing here drew on peripheral blood, taken in the third trimester of pregnancy. The sequence was obtained from a female donor in good health, enrolled as a control in a pregnancy study. CDR3 sequence: CASSPTGQGLKYEQYF. DNA for the CDR3: TGTGCCAGCAGCCCCACGGGACAGGGGTTAAAGTACGAGCAGTACTTC.